The rows below give T cell receptor beta chains drawn from one sample of a study of blood T cell repertoires in COVID-19. Generated by immunoSEQ multiplex PCR, the TCRdb table keeps only in-frame clones and is missing some. The table shows hundreds of thousands of clones, with 70% to 85% occurring only once. What was sequenced was peripheral blood. These receptors were taken from a woman of 80 years or more with acute or convalescent COVID-19. Both conserved end residues are trimmed from each CDR3. Some rows have no size entry. The others give once, few or many, or a class for an expanded clone.

>TRBV3-1/TRBV3-2|.
ASSRGTANYGHT
>TRBV3-1/TRBV3-2|once
ASSQDLSLVGETQY
>TRBV7-2|.
ASSLSTAGELF
>TRBV29-1|.
STQDRGQNTEAF
>TRBV19|once
ASSMDRVTYMNTEAF
>TRBV21-1|.
ASIMTSGLMDTQY
>TRBV2|.
ASRTGQGNYGYT
>TRBV7-9|.
ASSLAGGNYGYT
>TRBV7-2|.
ASRMEGQVHTEAF
>TRBV15|.
ATSRPLGQGIVAEAF
>TRBV19|once
ASSSRTGGGVTDTQY
>TRBV5-1|once
ASSLGGLANTGELF
>TRBV6-6|.
ASSRIIPGGGSDTQY
>TRBV15|.
ATSRPGLSTDTQY
>TRBV6-5|.
ASSYDNNQPQH
>TRBV7-8|.
ASSLAGAVSYNEQF
>TRBV6-2/TRBV6-3|.
ASSLVPGWDTNSPLH
>TRBV2|.
ASTQGPTLRQPQH
>TRBV21-1|.
ASSDPTGSGYEQY
>TRBV2|.
ASAVSIEENTGELF
>TRBV5-8|.
ASSLGGVMGQPQH
>TRBV6-5|.
ASRAQAGLYNEQF
>TRBV7-2|.
ASSGETGSETQY
>TRBV14|.
ASSQGSVGRAVYGYT
>TRBV11-2|.
ASSPERAKTQY
>TRBV5-4|.
ASSPARTGVTEAF
>TRBV6-6|.
ASSYGTGGKLF
>TRBV10-3|.
AISESAGPGNTIY
>TRBV19|.
ASSMGGNDEQF
>TRBV25-1|.
ASSAGTGGRANVLT
>TRBV27|.
ASSGTGGSNQPQH
>TRBV5-6|.
ASSGGYRSYEQY
>TRBV30|.
AWSGQRGSPLH
>TRBV5-4|.
ASRRATNTGELF
>TRBV2|.
ASSEVLAGADEQY
>TRBV7-3|.
ASSRARDYLNEQF
>TRBV10-1|.
ASTSSGTGDEQY
>TRBV10-3|.
AISERGLTGTGGYT
>TRBV5-4|.
ASSSAASTGELF
>TRBV27|.
ASRTDYNSPLH
>TRBV19|.
ASSISGPDSGNTIY
>TRBV13|few
ASSRIAGGENIQY
>TRBV7-9|.
ASSLSGESYT
>TRBV7-2|.
ASSTGTSGGTVSYEQY